The present T cell receptor (beta chain) was sequenced within a study of T-cell reconstitution after alpha-beta-depleted transplantation in children. Unique molecular identifiers tagged the TCRbeta library. TCRdb reanalysed the PCR reads using MiXCR and keeps one entry per CDR3 protein. The data show hundreds of thousands of distinct CDR3 sequences, about 10% seen once. There are 14 residues in the CDR3. Trimming removed 6 bases at V and 2 bases at J, with 12 bases between. Germline CDR1 and CDR2: KGHDR and SFDVKD. A few counts support this clonotype. The chain has TRBV24-1 and TRBJ2-5; D may be TRBD2 (6 bases). The sequence came from a human donor who donated a stem cell graft to a child with acute myeloid leukemia. The sequenced sample was PBMCs from the stem cell graft donor, obtained from the stem cell graft. The CDR3 loop reads CATSPGAAQETQYF. The CDR3 region has the DNA TGTGCCACCAGTCCGGGAGCGGCTCAAGAGACCCAGTACTTC.